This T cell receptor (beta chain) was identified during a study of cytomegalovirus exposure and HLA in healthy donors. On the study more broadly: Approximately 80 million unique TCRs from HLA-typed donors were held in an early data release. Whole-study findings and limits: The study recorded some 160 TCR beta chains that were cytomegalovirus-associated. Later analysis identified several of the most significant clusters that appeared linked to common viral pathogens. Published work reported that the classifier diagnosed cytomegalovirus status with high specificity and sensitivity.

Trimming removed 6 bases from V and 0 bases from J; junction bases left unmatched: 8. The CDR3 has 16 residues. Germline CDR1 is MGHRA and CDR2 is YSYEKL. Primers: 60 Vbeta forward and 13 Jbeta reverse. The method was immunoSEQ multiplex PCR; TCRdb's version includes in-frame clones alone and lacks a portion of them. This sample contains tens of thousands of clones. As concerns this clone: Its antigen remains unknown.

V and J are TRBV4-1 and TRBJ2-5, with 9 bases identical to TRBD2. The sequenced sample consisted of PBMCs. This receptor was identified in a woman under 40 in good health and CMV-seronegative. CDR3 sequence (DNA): TGCGCCAGCAGGACGTCGGCTAGCGGGGACCAAGAGACCCAGTACTTC. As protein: CASRTSASGDQETQYF.